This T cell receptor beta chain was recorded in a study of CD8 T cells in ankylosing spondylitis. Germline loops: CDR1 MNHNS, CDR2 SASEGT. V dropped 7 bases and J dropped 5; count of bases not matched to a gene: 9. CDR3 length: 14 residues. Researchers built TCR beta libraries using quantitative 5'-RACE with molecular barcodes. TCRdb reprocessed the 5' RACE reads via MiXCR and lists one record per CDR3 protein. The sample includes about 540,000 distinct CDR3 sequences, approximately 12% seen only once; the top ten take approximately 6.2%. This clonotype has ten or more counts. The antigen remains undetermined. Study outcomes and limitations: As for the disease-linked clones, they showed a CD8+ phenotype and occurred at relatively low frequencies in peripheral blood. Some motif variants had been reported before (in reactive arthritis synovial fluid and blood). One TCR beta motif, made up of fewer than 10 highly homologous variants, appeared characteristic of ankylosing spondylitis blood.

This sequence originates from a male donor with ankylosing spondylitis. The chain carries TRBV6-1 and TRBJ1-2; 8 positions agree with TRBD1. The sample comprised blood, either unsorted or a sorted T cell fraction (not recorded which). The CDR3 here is CASNPTGADYGYTF. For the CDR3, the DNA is TGTGCCAGCAATCCGACAGGGGCGGATTATGGCTACACCTTC.